These 22 T cell receptor beta chains were sequenced from one sample in a study of T-cell reconstitution after alpha-beta-depleted transplantation in children. Unique molecular identifiers were used to barcode this TCRbeta library. TCRdb re-called the PCR reads with MiXCR, one entry per CDR3 protein. The sample shows a few hundred thousand distinct CDR3 sequences, almost 10% of them seen only once. This specimen consisted of PBMCs from the stem cell graft donor, obtained from the stem cell graft. These receptors all come from a human donor who donated a stem cell graft to a child with SCID.

This clonotype showed up just a few times. This chain connects TRBV29-1 to TRBJ2-6; no clear D gene. V lost 7 bases and J lost 0, with 16 bases in between. The germline V gene has CDR1 SQVTM and CDR2 ANQGSEA. The CDR3 contains 16 residues. CDR3 sequence (DNA): TGCAGCGCCGTGAGCAGCTCCTTCTCTGGGGCCAACGTCCTGACTTTC. Translating gives CSAVSSSFSGANVLTF.

In regard to this clonotype: An end of the junction differs from the germline gene, which may be a read error. The chain recombines TRBV5-1 with TRBJ2-2; D may be TRBD2 (6 bases). Germline CDR1 SGHRS, CDR2 YFSETQ. The CDR3 is 14 residues long. The CDR3 sequence is CATSSGVRTGELFF. The CDR3 DNA reads TGCGCCACCAGCTCGGGGGTGAGGACCGGGGAGCTGTTTTTT.

This clonotype showed up just a few times. The chain links TRBV15 to TRBJ1-4; maybe TRBD1 (5 bases). Trimming took 1 base from V and 8 from J, leaving 11 bases between them. Germline CDR1 reads LNHNV; CDR2 reads YYDKDF (reference sequence). The CDR3 sequence is 14 residues long. The CDR3 region is CATSRGGDLEKLFF. The CDR3 DNA sequence: TGTGCCACCAGCAGAGGGGGGGATCTCGAAAAACTGTTTTTT.

Concerning this clonotype: A much larger clone sits a single nucleotide away, making a read error possible. The rearrangement links TRBV3-1 to TRBJ2-2; TRBD2 agrees at 8 bases. The CDR3 runs to 16 residues. Losses at the gene ends were 1 base for V and 1 base for J; bases not matched to a gene: 2. Germline CDR1 reads LGHDT; CDR2 reads YNNKEL (reference sequence). The chain's CDR3 is CASSQVSGENTGELFF. The DNA of the CDR3 is TGTGCCAGCAGCCAAGTTAGCGGGGAGAACACCGGGGAGCTGTTTTTT.

The J gene is TRBJ2-1, the V gene TRBV20-1; TRBD2 is a possible D gene (6 bases). The CDR3 runs 16 residues. Trimming cost V 5 bases and J 6 bases, with 23 bases left between them. Germline-derived CDR1 and CDR2 are DFQATT and SNEGSKA (reference sequence). The CDR3 nucleotides read TGCAGTGCTTCCCATTCCACCGGGACTCATCGCAATGAGCAGTTCTTC. It translates to CSASHSTGTHRNEQFF.

V and J are TRBV12-3 or TRBV12-4 and TRBJ2-3, with D unresolved. The ends were cut back, 6 bases at V and 3 bases at J, with 13 bases in the middle. This CDR3 spans 14 amino acids. The CDR3 coding sequence is TGTGCCAGCAGGACGCCCCGCAAGACAGATACGCAGTATTTT. This gives the protein CASRTPRKTDTQYF.

The chain carries TRBV5-1 and TRBJ1-1, with a tentative D call TRBD1 (5 bases). Per germline, CDR1 SGHRS and CDR2 YFSETQ. Trimming pared 4 bases from V and 10 bases from J, leaving 20 bases between. This CDR3 is built from 14 residues. CDR3 nucleotide sequence: TGCGCCAGCAGCGGGGGAGGGACGGCGAGAAGAGCTTTCTTT. Its translation: CASSGGGTARRAFF.

This clonotype has a handful of counts. This chain joins TRBV4-1 and TRBJ2-1, with a tentative D call TRBD2 (7 bases). CDR1 is MGHRA, CDR2 YSYEKL, per germline. V gave up 4 bases and J gave up 6 bases, with 16 bases separating them. CDR3 length: 15 residues. CDR3 sequence: CASSLEGGAVNEQFF. Here the CDR3 DNA reads TGCGCCAGCAGCCTCGAGGGGGGGGCAGTCAATGAGCAGTTCTTC.

The rearrangement uses TRBV20-1 and TRBJ1-2; a weak D match, TRBD1 (6 bases). Trimming left V 0 bases short and J 4 bases short, with 12 bases between. The CDR3 has 14 residues. CDR1 is DFQATT and CDR2 is SNEGSKA in the germline V gene (reference sequence). Here the CDR3 DNA reads TGCAGTGCTAGAGATGGGGGCAGGGTCTATGGCTACACCTTC. It codes for CSARDGGRVYGYTF.

In nucleotides, the CDR3 is TGTGCCACCCGCGGGACAGGGGTCTCAGATACGCAGTATTTT. It codes for CATRGTGVSDTQYF. The gene calls are TRBV24-1 and TRBJ2-3; the match to TRBD1 covers 10 bases. The V gene end was trimmed by 9 bases and the J gene end by 4 bases; junction bases not matched to a gene: 6. CDR3 length: 14 amino acids. CDR1 is KGHDR, CDR2 SFDVKD, per germline.

As regards this clonotype: A junction boundary mismatches the germline segment, possibly from a read error. The chain has TRBV7-7 and TRBJ2-3; 9 bases map to TRBD1. This CDR3 comprises 15 residues. CDR1 and CDR2 from the germline V gene are SSHAT and FNYEAQ (reference sequence). CDR3: CASSSGTGSTDTQYF. The DNA of the CDR3 is TGTGCTAGCAGCTCAGGGACAGGGAGCACAGATACGCAGTATTTT.

This clonotype was found a few times. V and J are TRBV10-3 and TRBJ2-5; 9 positions match TRBD2. CDR3 length equals 13 residues. The germline V gene encodes CDR1 ENHRY and CDR2 SYGVKD. V trimming: 6 bases; J trimming: 4 bases; junction bases outside the gene matches: 3. The CDR3 DNA reads as TGTGCCATCAGAACTAGCGGGCTAGAGACCCAGTACTTC. As protein: CAIRTSGLETQYF.

The J gene is TRBJ2-1, the V gene TRBV11-2; perhaps TRBD1 as D (7 bases). With 8 bases removed from V and 12 bases from J, the gap between germline ends came to 17 bases. The CDR3 length is 12 residues. Looked up from germline, CDR1 is SGHAT and CDR2 is FQNNGV. In DNA, the CDR3 is TGTGCCAGCGCAGGGGGGACCCTGGTGCAGTTCTTC. Its translation is CASAGGTLVQFF.

The rearrangement uses TRBV5-1 and TRBJ2-1, with 8 bases identical to TRBD2. Trimming at V came to 2 bases and at J to 5 bases, leaving 6 bases not matched to a gene. Germline V CDR1 and CDR2: SGHRS, YFSETQ. The CDR3 length is 15 residues. This CDR3 is CASSFSGVGDNEQFF. The CDR3 bases are TGCGCCAGCAGCTTTAGCGGGGTGGGGGACAATGAGCAGTTCTTC.

This clonotype turned up a few times. The V and J genes are TRBV2 and TRBJ1-6, with no clear D. The V end was cut by 7 bases, the J end by 5 bases, with 9 bases between. In germline, CDR1 is SNHLY, CDR2 FYNNEI. The CDR3 runs 13 residues. CDR3 sequence: CASKGRDNSPLHF. DNA for the CDR3: TGTGCCAGCAAAGGACGGGATAATTCACCCCTCCACTTT.

This clonotype was found a few times. This rearrangement joins TRBV4-1 to TRBJ2-1; D is perhaps TRBD1 or TRBD2 (6 bases each). The germline CDR1 and CDR2 sequences are MGHRA and YSYEKL. The CDR3 consists of 16 residues. Trimming cost V 2 bases and J 3 bases, with 14 bases left between them. CDR3 in DNA: TGCGCCAGCAGCCAACTATCCGGGGGCCTCTACAATGAGCAGTTCTTC. Amino acids: CASSQLSGGLYNEQFF.

This clonotype came up many times. This chain uses TRBV6-2 or TRBV6-3 with TRBJ2-3; D gene unclear. The V gene's germline CDR1 is MNHEY and CDR2 SVGEGT. The germline V and J ends were trimmed by 6 bases and 6 bases, with 13 bases remaining between them. CDR3 length: 13 amino acids. Here the CDR3 reads CASSPRREDTQYF. The CDR3 coding sequence is TGTGCCAGCAGCCCCCGTCGCGAGGATACGCAGTATTTT.

This clonotype was recorded at least ten times. This sequence joins TRBV6-6 and TRBJ2-7; a possible D gene is TRBD1 (6 bases). Germline assignment: CDR1 MNHNY and CDR2 SVGAGI (reference sequence). The ends were cut back, 6 bases at V and 6 bases at J, with 15 bases in the middle. This CDR3 has 13 residues. CDR3 nucleotides: TGTGCCAGCAGCCAACAGGGACCATCCGAGCAGTACTTC. Protein: CASSQQGPSEQYF.

The chain joins TRBV10-3 to TRBJ1-4, with D perhaps TRBD1 (6 bases). V was cut by 2 bases and J by 8 bases, with 12 bases left in between. This CDR3 comprises 14 residues. Germline CDR1 and CDR2: ENHRY and SYGVKD. CDR3 sequence reads: CAISEPTGGEKLFF. The DNA for the CDR3 is TGTGCCATCAGTGAGCCAACCGGGGGCGAAAAACTGTTTTTT.

The chain has TRBV6-1 and TRBJ2-1, with D hard to call. V lost 7 bases, J lost 4 bases, and 20 bases lay in between. The CDR3 extends over 16 amino acids. Germline loops: CDR1 MNHNS, CDR2 SASEGT. CDR3 nucleotide sequence: TGTGCCAGCACGACACCTTTAGCTTCGGCATACAATGAGCAGTTCTTC. This gives the protein CASTTPLASAYNEQFF.

The chain employs TRBV4-1 and TRBJ1-2; the D gene is possibly TRBD1 (5 bases). Trimming took off 3 bases at V and 6 bases at J, with 8 bases between the two ends. From germline, CDR1 is MGHRA and CDR2 YSYEKL. The CDR3 loop spans 12 amino acids. In nucleotides, the CDR3 is TGCGCCAGCAGCCAGGGACTAGATGGCTACACCTTC. As protein: CASSQGLDGYTF.

This rearrangement joins TRBV5-1 to TRBJ2-1; D possibly corresponds to TRBD1 (6 bases). There are 19 residues in the CDR3. V lost 3 bases to trimming and J lost 0 bases, with 22 bases between them. The germline CDR1 and CDR2 sequences are SGHRS and YFSETQ. CDR3 nucleotides: TGCGCCAGCAGCTCTGAAGGGGACAAACGTTCTAACTCCTACAATGAGCAGTTCTTC. Translated: CASSSEGDKRSNSYNEQFF.